The present T cell receptor (beta chain) was sequenced within a study of T cell responses to AZD1222 COVID-19 vaccine. Only one count was recorded for this clone. The CDR3 sequence is 14 residues long. Looked up from germline, CDR1 is WNHNN and CDR2 is SYGVQD (reference sequence). The V end was cut by 9 bases, the J end by 1 base, with 13 bases between. The assay was immunoSEQ multiplex PCR, and TCRdb's table has in-frame clones only and misses some. The repertoire consists of roughly 150,000 clones, with about 90% occurring once and the leading ten covering about 4%. This sequence originates from an adult who received the AZD1222 COVID-19 vaccine. V gene TRBV10-1 combines with J gene TRBJ2-1, with TRBD2 as a possible D gene (6 bases). This material consisted of peripheral blood, taken 28 days after the second AZD1222 dose. CDR3 loop: CASILAESYNEQFF. CDR3 sequence (DNA): TGCGCCAGTATACTAGCCGAATCCTACAATGAGCAGTTCTTC.